This T cell receptor beta chain was identified during a study of breast tumors, draining lymph nodes, adjacent tissues. Regarding the study as a whole: Tumor T cell lymph node origin was a supported hypothesis, not proven. Most tumor T cells seemingly derive from lymph node, then expand in tumor. Tumor repertoires ranked between lymph nodes and nontumor tissue in diversity, with V and J gene preferences.

TCRdb reprocessed the multiplex PCR reads via MiXCR and lists one record per CDR3 protein. This sample has about 150,000 distinct CDR3 sequences; 32% occur once, and the top ten carry 2.3%. With 5 bases clipped from V and 4 bases from J, the junction kept 6 bases outside the gene matches. The CDR3 length is 15 residues. Germline V gene sequence: CDR1 MNHNY, CDR2 SVGAGI (reference sequence). Breast cancer patients provided tissue from their axillary draining lymph nodes. This clonotype was picked up many times. Its matching antigen is unknown. This clonotype originated in a female donor with breast cancer. Some clones in this sample may be carry-over from other donors' samples. Sequenced: axillary lymph node tissue. The chain recombines TRBV6-6 with TRBJ1-4; 8 bases agree with TRBD1. DNA for the CDR3: TGTGCCAGCAGTGCCCGGACAGGGTATAATGAAAAACTGTTTTTT. Residues: CASSARTGYNEKLFF.